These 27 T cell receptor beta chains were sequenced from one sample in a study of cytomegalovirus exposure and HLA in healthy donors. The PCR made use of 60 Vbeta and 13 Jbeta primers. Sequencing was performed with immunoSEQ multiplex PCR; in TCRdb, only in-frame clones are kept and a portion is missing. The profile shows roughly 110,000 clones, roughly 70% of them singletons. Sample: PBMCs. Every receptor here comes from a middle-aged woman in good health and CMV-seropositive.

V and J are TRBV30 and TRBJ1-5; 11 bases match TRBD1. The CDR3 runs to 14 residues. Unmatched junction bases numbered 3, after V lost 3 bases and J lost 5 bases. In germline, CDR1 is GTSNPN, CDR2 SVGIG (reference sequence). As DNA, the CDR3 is TGTGCCTGGAGCTGGGGACAGGGGGATCAGCCCCAGCATTTT. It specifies CAWSWGQGDQPQHF.

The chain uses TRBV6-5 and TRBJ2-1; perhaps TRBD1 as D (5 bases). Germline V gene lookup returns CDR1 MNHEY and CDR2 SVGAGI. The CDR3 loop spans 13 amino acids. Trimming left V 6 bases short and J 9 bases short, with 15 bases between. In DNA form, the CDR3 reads TGTGCCAGCAGCCCAAGGAAGGGGCTTGAGCAGTTCTTC. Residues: CASSPRKGLEQFF.

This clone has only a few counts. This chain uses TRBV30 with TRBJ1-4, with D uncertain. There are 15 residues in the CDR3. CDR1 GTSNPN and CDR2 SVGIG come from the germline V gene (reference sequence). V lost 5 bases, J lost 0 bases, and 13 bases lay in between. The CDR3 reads CAWDRGGATNEKLFF. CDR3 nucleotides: TGTGCCTGGGATAGAGGTGGCGCAACTAATGAAAAACTGTTTTTT.

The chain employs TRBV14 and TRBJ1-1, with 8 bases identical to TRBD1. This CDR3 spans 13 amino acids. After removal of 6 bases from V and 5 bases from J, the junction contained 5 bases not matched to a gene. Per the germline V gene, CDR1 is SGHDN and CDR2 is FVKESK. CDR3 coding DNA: TGTGCCAGCAGGCTACAGGGGGGAACTGAAGCTTTCTTT. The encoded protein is CASRLQGGTEAFF.

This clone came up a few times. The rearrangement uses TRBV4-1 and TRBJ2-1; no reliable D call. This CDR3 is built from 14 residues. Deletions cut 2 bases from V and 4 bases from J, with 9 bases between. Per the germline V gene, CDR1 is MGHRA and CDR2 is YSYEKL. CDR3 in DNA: TGCGCCAGCAGCCAACCCAGAGCGTACAATGAGCAGTTCTTC. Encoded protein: CASSQPRAYNEQFF.

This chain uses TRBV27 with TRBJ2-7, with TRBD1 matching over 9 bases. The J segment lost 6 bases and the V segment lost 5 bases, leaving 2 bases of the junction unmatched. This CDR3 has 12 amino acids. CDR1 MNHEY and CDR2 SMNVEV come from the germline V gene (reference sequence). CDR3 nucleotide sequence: TGTGCCAGCAGTCTGACAGGGGGCGAGCAGTACTTC. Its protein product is CASSLTGGEQYF.

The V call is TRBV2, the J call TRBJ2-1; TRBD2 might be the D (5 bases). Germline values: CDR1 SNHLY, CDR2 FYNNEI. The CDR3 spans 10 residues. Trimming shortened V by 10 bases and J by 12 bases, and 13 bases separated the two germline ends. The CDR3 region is CATPTSGQFF. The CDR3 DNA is TGTGCCACCCCGACCAGCGGGCAGTTCTTC.

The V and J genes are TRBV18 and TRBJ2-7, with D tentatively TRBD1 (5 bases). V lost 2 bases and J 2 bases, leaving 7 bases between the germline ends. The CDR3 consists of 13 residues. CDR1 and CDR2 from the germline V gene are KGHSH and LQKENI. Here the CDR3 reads CASSPTGAYEQYF. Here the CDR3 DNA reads TGTGCCAGCTCACCAACAGGAGCCTACGAGCAGTACTTC.

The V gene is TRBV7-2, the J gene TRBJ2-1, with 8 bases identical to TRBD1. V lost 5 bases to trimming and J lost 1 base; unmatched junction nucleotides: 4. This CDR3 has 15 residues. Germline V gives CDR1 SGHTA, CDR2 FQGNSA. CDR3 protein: CASSQDRGSYNEQFF. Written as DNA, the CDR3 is TGTGCCAGCAGCCAAGACAGGGGATCCTACAATGAGCAGTTCTTC. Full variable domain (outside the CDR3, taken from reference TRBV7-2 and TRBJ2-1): GAGVSQSPSNKVTEKGKDVELRCDPISGHTALYWYRQSLGQGLEFLIYFQGNSAPDKSGLPSDRFSAERTGGSVSTLTIQRTQQEDSAVYLCASSQDRGSYNEQFFGPGTRLTVL.

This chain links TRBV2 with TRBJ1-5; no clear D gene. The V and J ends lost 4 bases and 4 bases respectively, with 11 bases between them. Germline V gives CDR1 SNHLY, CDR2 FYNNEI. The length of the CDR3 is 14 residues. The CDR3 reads CASSAGSGNQPQHF. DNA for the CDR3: TGTGCCAGCAGTGCCGGGAGCGGGAATCAGCCCCAGCATTTT. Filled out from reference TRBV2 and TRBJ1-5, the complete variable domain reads EPEVTQTPSHQVTQMGQEVILRCVPISNHLYFYWYRQILGQKVEFLVSFYNNEISEKSEIFDDQFSVERPDGSNFTLKIRSTKLEDSAMYFCASSAGSGNQPQHFGDGTRLSIL.

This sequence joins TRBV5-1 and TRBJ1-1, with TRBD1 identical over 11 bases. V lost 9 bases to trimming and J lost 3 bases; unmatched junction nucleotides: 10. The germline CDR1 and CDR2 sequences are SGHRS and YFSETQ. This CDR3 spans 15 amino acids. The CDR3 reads CATRGTGGGDTEAFF. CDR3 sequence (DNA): TGCGCCACCCGCGGGACAGGGGGTGGTGACACTGAAGCTTTCTTT.

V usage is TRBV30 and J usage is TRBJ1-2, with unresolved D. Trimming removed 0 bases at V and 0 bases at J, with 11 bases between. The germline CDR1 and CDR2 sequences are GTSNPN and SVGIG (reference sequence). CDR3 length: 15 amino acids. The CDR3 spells CAWSVLGRTNYGYTF. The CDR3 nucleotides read TGTGCCTGGAGTGTACTAGGCAGGACTAACTATGGCTACACCTTC.

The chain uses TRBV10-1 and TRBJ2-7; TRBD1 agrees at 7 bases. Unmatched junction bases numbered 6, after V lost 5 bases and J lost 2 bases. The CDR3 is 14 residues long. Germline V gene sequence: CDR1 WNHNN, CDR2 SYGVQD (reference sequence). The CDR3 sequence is CASSPPGQPYEQYF. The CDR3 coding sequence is TGCGCCAGCAGTCCTCCGGGACAGCCCTACGAGCAGTACTTC.

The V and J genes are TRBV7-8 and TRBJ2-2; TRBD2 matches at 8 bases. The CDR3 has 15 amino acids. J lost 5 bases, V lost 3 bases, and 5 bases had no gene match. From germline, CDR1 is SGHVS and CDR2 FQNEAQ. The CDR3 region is CASSFRASGTGELFF. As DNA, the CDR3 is TGTGCCAGCAGCTTTAGGGCTAGCGGGACCGGGGAGCTGTTTTTT.

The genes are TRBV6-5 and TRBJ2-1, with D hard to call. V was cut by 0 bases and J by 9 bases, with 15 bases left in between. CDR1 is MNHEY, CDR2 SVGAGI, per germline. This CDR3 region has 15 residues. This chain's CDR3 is CASSYSTISDFEQFF. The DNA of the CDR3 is TGTGCCAGCAGTTACTCGACGATCAGCGATTTTGAGCAGTTCTTC.

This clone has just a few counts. The CDR3 region has the DNA TGTGCCTGGAGCCTAGGACAAATGCAGCCCCAGCATTTT. This gives the protein CAWSLGQMQPQHF. The chain employs TRBV30 and TRBJ1-5; perhaps TRBD1 as D (5 bases). In germline, CDR1 is GTSNPN, CDR2 SVGIG (reference sequence). This CDR3 has 13 residues. Trimming left V 3 bases short and J 7 bases short, with 13 bases between.

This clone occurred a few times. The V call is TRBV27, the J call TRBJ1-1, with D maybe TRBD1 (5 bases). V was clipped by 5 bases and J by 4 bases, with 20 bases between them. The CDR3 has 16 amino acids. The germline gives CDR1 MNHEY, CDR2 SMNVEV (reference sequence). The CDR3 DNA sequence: TGTGCCAGCAGTCCCCGATGGAGGGGCCGGGTCACTGAAGCTTTCTTT. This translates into CASSPRWRGRVTEAFF.

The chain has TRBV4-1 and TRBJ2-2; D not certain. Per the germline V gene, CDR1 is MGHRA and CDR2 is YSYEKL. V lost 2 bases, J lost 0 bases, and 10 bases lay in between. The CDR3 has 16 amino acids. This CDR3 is CASSQSASANTGELFF. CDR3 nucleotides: TGCGCCAGCAGCCAATCTGCTAGTGCGAACACCGGGGAGCTGTTTTTT.

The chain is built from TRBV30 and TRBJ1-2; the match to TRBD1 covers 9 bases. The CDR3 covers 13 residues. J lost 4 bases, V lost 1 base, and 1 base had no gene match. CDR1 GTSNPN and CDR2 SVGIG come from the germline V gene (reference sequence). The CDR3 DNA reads TGTGCCTGGAGTGACAGGGGGCTCTATGGCTACACCTTC. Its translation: CAWSDRGLYGYTF.

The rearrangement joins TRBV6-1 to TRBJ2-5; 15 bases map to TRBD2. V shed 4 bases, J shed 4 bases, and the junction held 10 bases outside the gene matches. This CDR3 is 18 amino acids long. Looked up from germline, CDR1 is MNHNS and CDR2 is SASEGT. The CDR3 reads CASSAGLAGGPGIETQYF. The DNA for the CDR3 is TGTGCCAGCAGTGCCGGACTAGCGGGGGGGCCGGGCATAGAGACCCAGTACTTC.

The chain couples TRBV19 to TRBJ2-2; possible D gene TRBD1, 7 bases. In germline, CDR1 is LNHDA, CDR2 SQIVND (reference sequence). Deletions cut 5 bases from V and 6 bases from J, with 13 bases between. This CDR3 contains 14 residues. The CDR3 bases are TGTGCCAGTAGTTCCCAGGGGGGTTCCGGGGAGCTGTTTTTT. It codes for CASSSQGGSGELFF.

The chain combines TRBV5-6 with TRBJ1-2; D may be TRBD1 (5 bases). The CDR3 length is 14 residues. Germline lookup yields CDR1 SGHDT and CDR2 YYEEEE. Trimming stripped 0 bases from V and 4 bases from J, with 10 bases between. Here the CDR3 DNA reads TGTGCCAGCAGCTTGGGGGCGGGGCTCTATGGCTACACCTTC. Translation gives CASSLGAGLYGYTF.

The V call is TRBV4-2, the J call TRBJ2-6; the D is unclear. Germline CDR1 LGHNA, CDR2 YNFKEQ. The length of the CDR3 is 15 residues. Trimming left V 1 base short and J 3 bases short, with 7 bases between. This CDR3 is CASSQVLVGANVLTF. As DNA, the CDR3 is TGTGCCAGCAGCCAAGTCCTCGTTGGGGCCAACGTCCTGACTTTC.

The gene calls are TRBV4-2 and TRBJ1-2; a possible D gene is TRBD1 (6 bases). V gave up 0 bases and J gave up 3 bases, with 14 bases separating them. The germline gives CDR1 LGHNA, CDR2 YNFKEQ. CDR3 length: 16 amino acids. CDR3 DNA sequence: TGTGCCAGCAGCCAAGATTCAGGACAGAAATACTATGGCTACACCTTC. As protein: CASSQDSGQKYYGYTF.

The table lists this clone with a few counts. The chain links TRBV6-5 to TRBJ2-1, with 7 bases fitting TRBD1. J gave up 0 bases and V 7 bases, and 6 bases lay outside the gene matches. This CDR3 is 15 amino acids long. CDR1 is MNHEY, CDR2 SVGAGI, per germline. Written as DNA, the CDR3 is TGTGCCAGCATCAGAGGGGGCCTCTCCTACAATGAGCAGTTCTTC. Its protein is CASIRGGLSYNEQFF.

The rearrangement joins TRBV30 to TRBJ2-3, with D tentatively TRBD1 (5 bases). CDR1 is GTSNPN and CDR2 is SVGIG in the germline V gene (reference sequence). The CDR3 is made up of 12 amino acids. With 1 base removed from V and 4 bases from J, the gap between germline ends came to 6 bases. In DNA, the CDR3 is TGTGCCTGGAGTGCAGGGTCAGATACGCAGTATTTT. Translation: CAWSAGSDTQYF.

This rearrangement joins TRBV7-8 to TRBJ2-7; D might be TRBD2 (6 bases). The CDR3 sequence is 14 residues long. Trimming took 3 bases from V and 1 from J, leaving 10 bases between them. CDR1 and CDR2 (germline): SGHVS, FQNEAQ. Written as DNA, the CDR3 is TGTGCCAGCAGCTTCCGGGGGTCGTCCTACGAGCAGTACTTC. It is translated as CASSFRGSSYEQYF.